Listed below are T cell receptor beta chains from one sample, sequenced in a study of molecular identifiers for immune sequencing clone quantification. TCRdb passed the PCR reads through MiXCR, listing each CDR3 protein once. The data contain approximately 630,000 distinct CDR3 sequences, 25% of them singletons. The sequenced sample was naive CD8+ T cells from blood, with Jurkat cell RNA spiked in. The receptors here all came from a human donor in good health. Some libraries in this study had Jurkat cell RNA spiked in. Both conserved end residues are part of each CDR3. The order of the fields is CDR3 protein, J gene, V gene, CDR3 length.

CDR3aa: CASSPWGAGGITGELFF; j_gene: TRBJ2-2; v_gene: TRBV9; len: 17
CDR3aa: CASSLAAAGGEQYF; j_gene: TRBJ2-7; v_gene: TRBV7-2; len: 14
CDR3aa: CASSLDSHTGTSSTGELFF; j_gene: TRBJ2-2; v_gene: TRBV11-3; len: 19
CDR3aa: CAISDTQTTYYGYTF; j_gene: TRBJ1-2; v_gene: TRBV10-3; len: 15
CDR3aa: CASSQDRDGLFAQYF; j_gene: TRBJ2-5; v_gene: TRBV4-3; len: 15
CDR3aa: CSVESTGGTNEKLFF; j_gene: TRBJ1-4; v_gene: TRBV29-1; len: 15
CDR3aa: CATGDEERGDLNQPQHF; j_gene: TRBJ1-5; v_gene: TRBV24-1; len: 17
CDR3aa: CAISESIGPQHF; j_gene: TRBJ1-5; v_gene: TRBV10-3; len: 12
CDR3aa: CATSMEGGGEGEAFF; j_gene: TRBJ1-1; v_gene: TRBV15; len: 15
CDR3aa: CAWSVQDKGGTNEKLFF; j_gene: TRBJ1-4; v_gene: TRBV30; len: 17
CDR3aa: CASSFYRGSYEQYF; j_gene: TRBJ2-7; v_gene: TRBV28; len: 14
CDR3aa: CAISEGGIRHEQYF; j_gene: TRBJ2-7; v_gene: TRBV10-3; len: 14
CDR3aa: CASSLQGMGLAGYEQYF; j_gene: TRBJ2-7; v_gene: TRBV11-2; len: 17
CDR3aa: CASSLEAGQGAYEQYF; j_gene: TRBJ2-7; v_gene: TRBV7-6; len: 16
CDR3aa: CASRHSLTGKATEAFF; j_gene: TRBJ1-1; v_gene: TRBV28; len: 16
CDR3aa: CSAPQTGSSNTEAFF; j_gene: TRBJ1-1; v_gene: TRBV20-1; len: 15
CDR3aa: CSARTETGELFF; j_gene: TRBJ2-2; v_gene: TRBV29-1; len: 12
CDR3aa: CASSIVGTSRNTEELFF; j_gene: TRBJ2-2; v_gene: TRBV19; len: 17
CDR3aa: CSARVGQGRNEKLFF; j_gene: TRBJ1-4; v_gene: TRBV20-1; len: 15
CDR3aa: CASQDGQNYEQYF; j_gene: TRBJ2-7; v_gene: TRBV27; len: 13
CDR3aa: CASSYSPQRDRGNQPQHF; j_gene: TRBJ1-5; v_gene: TRBV6-6; len: 18
CDR3aa: CASSLVSGRTSTDTQYF; j_gene: TRBJ2-3; v_gene: TRBV5-5; len: 17
CDR3aa: CASSPESSFYEQYF; j_gene: TRBJ2-7; v_gene: TRBV5-6; len: 14
CDR3aa: CASSFGSSYNEQFF; j_gene: TRBJ2-1; v_gene: TRBV28; len: 14
CDR3aa: CASSLAGAGWPETEAFF; j_gene: TRBJ1-1; v_gene: TRBV7-6; len: 17
CDR3aa: CSARDPLTGLSFF; j_gene: TRBJ1-1; v_gene: TRBV20-1; len: 13
CDR3aa: CASSLDNQFYDTEAFF; j_gene: TRBJ1-1; v_gene: TRBV5-6; len: 16
CDR3aa: CASSQGVPLNTGELFF; j_gene: TRBJ2-2; v_gene: TRBV4-1; len: 16
CDR3aa: CATRYYEQYF; j_gene: TRBJ2-7; v_gene: TRBV6-2/TRBV6-3; len: 10
CDR3aa: CASRTPAPPRAFF; j_gene: TRBJ1-1; v_gene: TRBV13; len: 13
CDR3aa: CASSYADRGQETQYF; j_gene: TRBJ2-5; v_gene: TRBV6-5; len: 15
CDR3aa: CASRELAGGPRGGELFF; j_gene: TRBJ2-2; v_gene: TRBV2; len: 17
CDR3aa: CASSQEPGQVNSPLHF; j_gene: TRBJ1-6; v_gene: TRBV4-1; len: 16
CDR3aa: CASSPAQWPQHF; j_gene: TRBJ1-5; v_gene: TRBV12-3/TRBV12-4; len: 12
CDR3aa: CASSFHGRKSYEQYF; j_gene: TRBJ2-7; v_gene: TRBV28; len: 15
CDR3aa: CASSLLWQGSYNEQFF; j_gene: TRBJ2-1; v_gene: TRBV7-2; len: 16
CDR3aa: CASSPPDRGSYEQYF; j_gene: TRBJ2-7; v_gene: TRBV11-2; len: 15
CDR3aa: CASSFVTGNTGELFF; j_gene: TRBJ2-2; v_gene: TRBV12-3/TRBV12-4; len: 15
CDR3aa: CASSLTSGCGTQYF; j_gene: TRBJ2-5; v_gene: TRBV4-1; len: 14
CDR3aa: CASRSGSLETQYF; j_gene: TRBJ2-5; v_gene: TRBV10-1; len: 13
CDR3aa: CASSQGTGGFSYEQYF; j_gene: TRBJ2-7; v_gene: TRBV4-2; len: 16
CDR3aa: CASSSDSKEQFF; j_gene: TRBJ2-1; v_gene: TRBV12-3/TRBV12-4; len: 12
CDR3aa: CASSRTASYEQYF; j_gene: TRBJ2-7; v_gene: TRBV2; len: 13
CDR3aa: CSASLDRDEQFF; j_gene: TRBJ2-1; v_gene: TRBV20-1; len: 12
CDR3aa: CASSQEDRGLYEQYF; j_gene: TRBJ2-7; v_gene: TRBV4-3; len: 15
CDR3aa: CASRLGTPGQSYGYTF; j_gene: TRBJ1-2; v_gene: TRBV5-4; len: 16
CDR3aa: CAWSGSARQETQYF; j_gene: TRBJ2-5; v_gene: TRBV30; len: 14